The 26 T cell receptor beta chains in this list originate from one sample, sequenced in a study of T-cell memory formation after mild COVID-19. MiXCR, run by TCRdb on the 5' RACE reads, gives a single entry per CDR3 protein. The data contain approximately 250,000 distinct CDR3 sequences, approximately 15% of them seen just once; the ten biggest clones take up over 2%. Specimen: PBMCs or a T cell subset sorted from them (not recorded which). The source of these receptors is an adult woman who had mild COVID-19 (a few samples of this study predate the infection). Cell type and time point are not known.

The chain joins TRBV2 to TRBJ2-1; tentatively, D is TRBD2 (6 bases). The V gene's germline CDR1 is SNHLY and CDR2 FYNNEI. This CDR3 is built from 13 residues. Trimming took 1 base from V and 8 from J, leaving 9 bases between them. CDR3 in amino acids: CASSEVGGDEQFF. The CDR3 DNA reads TGTGCCAGCAGTGAAGTAGGAGGGGATGAGCAGTTCTTC.

This chain links TRBV24-1 with TRBJ2-3; 10 nucleotides match TRBD2. The germline V gene has CDR1 KGHDR and CDR2 SFDVKD. CDR3 length: 17 residues. V was pared by 4 bases and J by 0 bases, with 6 bases of the junction left unmatched. CDR3 sequence: CATSDLAGEPSTDTQYF. The CDR3 nucleotides are TGTGCCACCAGTGACCTAGCGGGGGAGCCGAGCACAGATACGCAGTATTTT.

This clonotype has more than one count but fewer than ten. The chain's CDR3 is CASSLTGQMNTEAFF. DNA for the CDR3: TGCGCCAGCAGCTTGACCGGACAGATGAACACTGAAGCTTTCTTT. The chain combines TRBV5-1 with TRBJ1-1; a possible D gene is TRBD1 (6 bases). Trimming removed 1 base from V and 0 bases from J, with 10 bases in between. CDR3 length: 15 residues. CDR1 is SGHRS, CDR2 YFSETQ, per germline. The variable domain in full, with the rest retrieved from reference TRBV5-1 and TRBJ1-1, is KAGVTQTPRYLIKTRGQQVTLSCSPISGHRSVSWYQQTPGQGLQFLFEYFSETQRNKGNFPGRFSGRQFSNSRSEMNVSTLELGDSALYLCASSLTGQMNTEAFFGQGTRLTVV.

This clonotype has at least ten counts. The genes are TRBV27 and TRBJ2-5, with D perhaps given as TRBD1 or TRBD2 (5 bases each). The CDR3 is made up of 14 amino acids. Trimming left V 6 bases short and J 4 bases short, with 15 bases between. Germline V lookup: CDR1 MNHEY, CDR2 SMNVEV (reference sequence). CDR3 loop: CASRNAKGPETQYF. The CDR3 DNA reads TGTGCCAGCAGAAACGCGAAGGGACCAGAGACCCAGTACTTC.

The chain links TRBV14 to TRBJ2-7; 9 positions match TRBD2. With 2 bases clipped from V and 2 bases from J, the junction kept 4 bases outside the gene matches. This CDR3 has 15 amino acids. The V gene's germline CDR1 is SGHDN and CDR2 FVKESK. The CDR3 DNA reads as TGTGCCAGCAGCCAACACCTAGCGGGGACCTACGAGCAGTACTTC. It specifies CASSQHLAGTYEQYF.

This clonotype was detected only a few times. The chain is built from TRBV18 and TRBJ2-5, with D possibly being TRBD1 or TRBD2 (5 bases each). The germline V gene has CDR1 KGHSH and CDR2 LQKENI. The ends were cut back, 0 bases at V and 0 bases at J, with 8 bases in the middle. The CDR3 has 15 amino acids. The CDR3: CASSPPGGHQETQYF. CDR3 sequence (DNA): TGTGCCAGCTCACCACCTGGGGGTCACCAAGAGACCCAGTACTTC.

This chain links TRBV12-3 or TRBV12-4 with TRBJ2-2; D is uncertain. With 7 bases removed from V and 1 base from J, the gap between germline ends came to 16 bases. The CDR3 is made up of 16 amino acids. The CDR3 protein is CASIQNRGRNTGELFF. The CDR3 DNA reads as TGTGCCAGCATTCAGAACCGCGGAAGGAACACCGGGGAGCTGTTTTTT.

The rearrangement joins TRBV5-1 to TRBJ2-1, with a tentative D call TRBD2 (6 bases). Trimming pared 4 bases from V and 10 bases from J, leaving 12 bases between. This CDR3 region has 12 residues. Germline values: CDR1 SGHRS, CDR2 YFSETQ. The CDR3 loop reads CASSQPGAEQFF. For the CDR3, the DNA is TGCGCCAGCAGCCAACCGGGAGCCGAGCAGTTCTTC.

A few counts support this clonotype. The chain recombines TRBV2 with TRBJ2-7; D uncertain. CDR3 size: 12 residues. Germline V lookup: CDR1 SNHLY, CDR2 FYNNEI. Trimming removed 2 bases from V and 5 bases from J, with 7 bases in between. DNA of the CDR3: TGTGCCAGCAGTGAAATTGTTGACGAGCAGTACTTC. This codes for CASSEIVDEQYF.

The genes are TRBV20-1 and TRBJ2-1, with D unresolved. Looked up from germline, CDR1 is DFQATT and CDR2 is SNEGSKA (reference sequence). The CDR3 sequence is 11 residues long. The ends were cut back, 5 bases at V and 7 bases at J, with 9 bases in the middle. CDR3 nucleotides: TGCAGTGCTCCACTCCTAAATGAGCAGTTCTTC. Protein sequence: CSAPLLNEQFF.

The V and J genes are TRBV15 and TRBJ2-7; D possibly corresponds to TRBD2 (5 bases). The germline V gene has CDR1 LNHNV and CDR2 YYDKDF (reference sequence). Trimming shortened V by 0 bases and J by 4 bases, and 7 bases separated the two germline ends. The CDR3 is made up of 13 amino acids. In DNA, the CDR3 is TGTGCCACCAGCAGAGATACGGGGTACGAGCAGTACTTC. It encodes CATSRDTGYEQYF.

This clonotype was counted only a few times. This chain uses TRBV28 with TRBJ2-7; D gene uncertain. Between the trimmed V and J ends, which lost 5 bases and 2 bases, there was a span of 10 bases. From germline, CDR1 is MDHEN and CDR2 SYDVKM. The CDR3 consists of 13 residues. CDR3 protein: CASSQITPYEQYF. DNA of the CDR3: TGTGCCAGCAGTCAAATTACTCCCTACGAGCAGTACTTC. The whole variable domain, filled in from reference TRBV28 and TRBJ2-7, reads DVKVTQSSRYLVKRTGEKVFLECVQDMDHENMFWYRQDPGLGLRLIYFSYDVKMKEKGDIPEGYSVSREKKERFSLILESASTNQTSMYLCASSQITPYEQYFGPGTRLTVT.

This clonotype was seen only once. The chain joins TRBV18 to TRBJ2-7; D possibly corresponds to TRBD1 (6 bases). V gave up 4 bases and J gave up 6 bases, with 10 bases separating them. CDR3 size: 12 residues. CDR1 KGHSH and CDR2 LQKENI come from the germline V gene. CDR3 sequence: CASSLGHGEQYF. CDR3 in DNA: TGTGCCAGCTCACTGGGACACGGCGAGCAGTACTTC.

This clonotype was seen a few times. V and J are TRBV5-1 and TRBJ1-1, with D possibly being TRBD1 (6 bases). The CDR3 covers 15 residues. Deletions cut 5 bases from V and 0 bases from J, with 14 bases between. Germline values: CDR1 SGHRS, CDR2 YFSETQ. The CDR3 nucleotides are TGCGCCAGCAGGGTCTCGGGACACATGAACACTGAAGCTTTCTTT. Protein product: CASRVSGHMNTEAFF.

The table lists this clonotype with a few counts. This chain joins TRBV19 and TRBJ1-2; 7 bases align to TRBD1. This CDR3 spans 16 amino acids. Germline V gene lookup returns CDR1 LNHDA and CDR2 SQIVND (reference sequence). V trimming: 3 bases; J trimming: 4 bases; junction bases outside the gene matches: 11. The CDR3 sequence is CASSINPRQGGYGYTF. The CDR3 nucleotides are TGTGCCAGTAGTATCAACCCTCGACAGGGAGGCTATGGCTACACCTTC.

This clonotype occurred many times. J is TRBJ2-7 and V is TRBV7-2, with a tentative D call TRBD1 (6 bases). The CDR3 runs 16 residues. Per germline, CDR1 SGHTA and CDR2 FQGNSA. Between the trimmed V and J ends, which lost 5 bases and 0 bases, there was a span of 17 bases. The chain's CDR3 is CASSPVGGVSSYEQYF. The CDR3 DNA follows: TGTGCCAGCAGCCCTGTTGGGGGCGTAAGCTCCTACGAGCAGTACTTC.

This clonotype appeared many times. This chain joins TRBV5-5 and TRBJ2-5; 7 bases are shared with TRBD2. Germline V gene data show CDR1 as SGHKS and CDR2 as YYEKEE (reference sequence). Trimming cost V 2 bases and J 7 bases; bases outside gene matches: 8. The CDR3 is 14 residues long. CDR3 loop: CASSFLAALGTQYF. As DNA, the CDR3 is TGTGCCAGCAGCTTCCTAGCGGCCCTGGGGACCCAGTACTTC.

Only a few counts were recorded for this clonotype. The chain uses TRBV5-4 and TRBJ2-7; D is perhaps TRBD1 (6 bases). The ends were cut back, 3 bases at V and 2 bases at J, with 12 bases in the middle. This CDR3 region has 14 residues. Germline V gene sequence: CDR1 SGHNT, CDR2 YYREEE (reference sequence). In nucleotides, the CDR3 is TGTGCCAGCAGCTCTTACAGGGTTCCCTACGAGCAGTACTTC. Translated, it gives CASSSYRVPYEQYF.

The chain links TRBV20-1 to TRBJ2-5; TRBD2 is a possible D gene (6 bases). The CDR3 length is 12 residues. Trimming shortened V by 1 base and J by 6 bases, and 9 bases separated the two germline ends. Germline CDR1 and CDR2: DFQATT and SNEGSKA (reference sequence). This CDR3 is CSARGGEQTQYF. In DNA form, the CDR3 reads TGCAGTGCTAGAGGGGGGGAACAGACCCAGTACTTC.

This chain connects TRBV27 to TRBJ2-3; 11 positions match TRBD2. The CDR3 is made up of 16 amino acids. Germline V CDR1 and CDR2: MNHEY, SMNVEV (reference sequence). After removal of 3 bases from V and 0 bases from J, the junction contained 2 bases not matched to a gene. For the CDR3, the DNA is TGTGCCAGCAGTTTGACTAGCGGGATTAGCACAGATACGCAGTATTTT. It is translated as CASSLTSGISTDTQYF.

This clonotype was seen a handful of times. The genes are TRBV19 and TRBJ2-5, with D possibly TRBD2 on 6 matching bases. CDR1 is LNHDA and CDR2 is SQIVND in the germline V gene (reference sequence). This CDR3 comprises 15 residues. The V gene lost 3 bases and the J gene lost 4 bases, with 15 bases spanning the gap. DNA for the CDR3: TGTGCCAGTAGTATCGGGAGTCGGGGCAGAGAGACCCAGTACTTC. It is translated as CASSIGSRGRETQYF.

The J gene is TRBJ2-7, the V gene TRBV12-3 or TRBV12-4, with TRBD2 matching 12 bases. The ends lost 4 bases at V and 0 bases at J; junction bases unmatched: 10. The CDR3 spans 18 residues. Here the CDR3 reads CASSYYRLAGAPSYEQYF. The CDR3 region has the DNA TGTGCCAGCAGTTACTACCGACTAGCGGGAGCCCCCTCCTACGAGCAGTACTTC.

The chain uses TRBV6-5 and TRBJ2-7, with 7 bases identical to TRBD2. This CDR3 is 13 amino acids long. The germline V gene encodes CDR1 MNHEY and CDR2 SVGAGI. The V segment lost 2 bases and the J segment 4 bases; nucleotides outside the gene matches: 2. DNA of the CDR3: TGTGCCAGCAGTTACCGGGGAGGGTACGAGCAGTACTTC. Translating gives CASSYRGGYEQYF.

The chain recombines TRBV6-5 with TRBJ1-4; a weak D match, TRBD1 (6 bases). Germline lookup yields CDR1 MNHEY and CDR2 SVGAGI. The CDR3 consists of 17 residues. V was cut by 6 bases and J by 0 bases, with 17 bases left in between. CDR3 sequence reads: CASRPTGSFATNEKLFF. Written as DNA, the CDR3 is TGTGCCAGCAGACCTACAGGGTCATTTGCAACTAATGAAAAACTGTTTTTT.

This clonotype turned up a few times. V usage is TRBV5-6 and J usage is TRBJ1-2; D is undetermined. The CDR3 contains 13 residues. V lost 1 base, J lost 5 bases, and 9 bases lay in between. Per germline, CDR1 SGHDT and CDR2 YYEEEE. The CDR3 nucleotides are TGTGCCAGCAGCTTGCACGGTGAATATGGCTACACCTTC. Translating gives CASSLHGEYGYTF.

The table lists this clonotype with a few counts. The rearrangement links TRBV19 to TRBJ1-1; D is ambiguous. Per the germline V gene, CDR1 is LNHDA and CDR2 is SQIVND (reference sequence). The V and J ends lost 1 base and 1 base respectively, with 19 bases between them. The CDR3 consists of 18 residues. In DNA, the CDR3 is TGTGCCAGTAGTATAGCAGTATTAGCTCCGGGCCGGAACACTGAAGCTTTCTTT. It specifies CASSIAVLAPGRNTEAFF.